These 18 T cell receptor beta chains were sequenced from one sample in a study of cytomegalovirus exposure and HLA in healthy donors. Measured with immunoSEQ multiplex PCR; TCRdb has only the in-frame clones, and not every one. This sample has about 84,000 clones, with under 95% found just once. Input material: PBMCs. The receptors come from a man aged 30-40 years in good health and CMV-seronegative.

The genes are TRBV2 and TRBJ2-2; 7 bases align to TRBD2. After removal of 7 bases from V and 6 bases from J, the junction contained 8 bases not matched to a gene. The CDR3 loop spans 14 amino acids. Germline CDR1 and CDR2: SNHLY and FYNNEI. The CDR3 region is CASTRDYLSGELFF. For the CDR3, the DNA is TGTGCCAGCACCCGGGACTATTTATCCGGGGAGCTGTTTTTT.

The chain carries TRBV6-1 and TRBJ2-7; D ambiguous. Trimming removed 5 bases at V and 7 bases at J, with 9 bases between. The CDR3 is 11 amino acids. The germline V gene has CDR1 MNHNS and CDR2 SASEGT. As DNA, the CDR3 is TGTGCCAGCAGTTCAACGAGGGAGCAGTACTTC. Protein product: CASSSTREQYF.

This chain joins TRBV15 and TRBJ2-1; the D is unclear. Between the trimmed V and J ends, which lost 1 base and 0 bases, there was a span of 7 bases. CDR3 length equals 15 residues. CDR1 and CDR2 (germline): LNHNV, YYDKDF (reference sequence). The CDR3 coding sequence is TGTGCCACCAGCAGAGTTGGCCGCTCCTACAATGAGCAGTTCTTC. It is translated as CATSRVGRSYNEQFF. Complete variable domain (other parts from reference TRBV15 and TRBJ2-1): DAMVIQNPRYQVTQFGKPVTLSCSQTLNHNVMYWYQQKSSQAPKLLFHYYDKDFNNEADTPDNFQSRRPNTSFCFLDIRSPGLGDTAMYLCATSRVGRSYNEQFFGPGTRLTVL.

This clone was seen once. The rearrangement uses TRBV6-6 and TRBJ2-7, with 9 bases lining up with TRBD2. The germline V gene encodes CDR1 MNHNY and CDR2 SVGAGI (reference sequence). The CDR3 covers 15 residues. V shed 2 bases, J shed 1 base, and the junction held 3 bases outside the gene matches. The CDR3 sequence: CASSYVTSGSYEQYF. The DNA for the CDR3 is TGTGCCAGCAGTTACGTGACTAGCGGATCCTACGAGCAGTACTTC.

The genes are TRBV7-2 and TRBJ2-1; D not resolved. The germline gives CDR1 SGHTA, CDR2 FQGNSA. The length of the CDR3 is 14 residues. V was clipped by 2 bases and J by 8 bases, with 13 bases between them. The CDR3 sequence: CASSLSIGDHEQFF. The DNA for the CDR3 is TGTGCCAGCAGCTTATCGATAGGAGACCATGAGCAGTTCTTC.

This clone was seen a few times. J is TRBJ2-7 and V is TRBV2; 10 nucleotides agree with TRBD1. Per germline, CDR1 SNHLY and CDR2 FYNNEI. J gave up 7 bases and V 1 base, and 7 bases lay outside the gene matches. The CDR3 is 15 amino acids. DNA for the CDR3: TGTGCCAGCAGTGAAGGAGGGACAGGGGAGTGGGAGCAGTACTTC. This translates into CASSEGGTGEWEQYF.

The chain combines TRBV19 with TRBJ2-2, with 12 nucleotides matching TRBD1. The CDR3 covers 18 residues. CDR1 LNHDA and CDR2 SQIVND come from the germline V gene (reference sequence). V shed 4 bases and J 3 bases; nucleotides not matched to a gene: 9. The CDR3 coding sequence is TGTGCCAGTAGTACACCGGGACAGGGGGCGATCCACACCGGGGAGCTGTTTTTT. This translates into CASSTPGQGAIHTGELFF. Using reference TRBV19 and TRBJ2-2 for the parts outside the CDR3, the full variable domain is DGGITQSPKYLFRKEGQNVTLSCEQNLNHDAMYWYRQDPGQGLRLIYYSQIVNDFQKGDIAEGYSVSREKKESFPLTVTSAQKNPTAFYLCASSTPGQGAIHTGELFFGEGSRLTVL.

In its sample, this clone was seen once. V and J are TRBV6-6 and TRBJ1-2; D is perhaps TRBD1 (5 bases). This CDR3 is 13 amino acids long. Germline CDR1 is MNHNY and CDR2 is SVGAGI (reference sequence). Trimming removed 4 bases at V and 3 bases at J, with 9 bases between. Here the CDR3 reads CASSFRVDYGYTF. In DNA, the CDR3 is TGTGCCAGCAGTTTCAGGGTAGACTATGGCTACACCTTC.

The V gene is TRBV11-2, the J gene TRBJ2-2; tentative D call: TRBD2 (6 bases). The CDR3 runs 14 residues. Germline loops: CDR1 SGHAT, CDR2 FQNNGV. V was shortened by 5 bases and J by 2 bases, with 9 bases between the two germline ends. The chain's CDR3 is CASSRDFNTGELFF. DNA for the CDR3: TGTGCCAGCAGCCGGGACTTCAACACCGGGGAGCTGTTTTTT.

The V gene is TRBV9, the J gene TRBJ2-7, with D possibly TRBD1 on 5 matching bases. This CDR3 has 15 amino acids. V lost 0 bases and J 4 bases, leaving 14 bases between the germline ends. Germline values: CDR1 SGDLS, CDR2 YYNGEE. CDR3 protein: CASSVGQGYVYEQYF. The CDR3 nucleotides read TGTGCCAGCAGCGTAGGGCAGGGATATGTTTACGAGCAGTACTTC. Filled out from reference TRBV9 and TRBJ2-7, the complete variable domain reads DSGVTQTPKHLITATGQRVTLRCSPRSGDLSVYWYQQSLDQGLQFLIQYYNGEERAKGNILERFSAQQFPDLHSELNLSSLELGDSALYFCASSVGQGYVYEQYFGPGTRLTVT.

The CDR3 sequence is CASTQGPNTEAFF. The CDR3 region has the DNA TGTGCCAGCACCCAGGGGCCCAACACTGAAGCTTTCTTT. The gene calls are TRBV9 and TRBJ1-1; a possible D gene is TRBD1 (6 bases). CDR1 and CDR2 (germline): SGDLS, YYNGEE. This CDR3 has 13 amino acids. V was trimmed by 6 bases and J by 2 bases, leaving 11 bases between them.

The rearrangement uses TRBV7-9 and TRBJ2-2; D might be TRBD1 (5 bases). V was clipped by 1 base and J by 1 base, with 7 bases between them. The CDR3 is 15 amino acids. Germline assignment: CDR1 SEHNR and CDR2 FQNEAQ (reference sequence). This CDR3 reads CASSLDQGNTGELFF. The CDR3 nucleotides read TGTGCCAGCAGCTTAGATCAGGGGAACACCGGGGAGCTGTTTTTT.

CDR3 residues: CASSQGGGQRTYEQYF. Written as DNA, the CDR3 is TGCGCCAGCAGTCAAGGAGGGGGACAGAGAACCTACGAGCAGTACTTC. The chain is built from TRBV23-1 and TRBJ2-7, with D tentatively TRBD1 (7 bases). TRBV23-1 counts as an open reading frame of uncertain function. This CDR3 has 16 amino acids. V was shortened by 2 bases and J by 2 bases, with 16 bases between the two germline ends.

This chain's CDR3 is CASSEEVGTASYEQYF. DNA for the CDR3: TGTGCCAGCAGTGAAGAAGTCGGGACAGCCTCGTACGAGCAGTACTTC. The V gene is TRBV6-1, the J gene TRBJ2-7; 7 bases line up with TRBD1. Trimming at V came to 1 base and at J to 4 bases, leaving 10 bases not matched to a gene. Germline V CDR1 and CDR2: MNHNS, SASEGT. The CDR3 spans 16 residues.

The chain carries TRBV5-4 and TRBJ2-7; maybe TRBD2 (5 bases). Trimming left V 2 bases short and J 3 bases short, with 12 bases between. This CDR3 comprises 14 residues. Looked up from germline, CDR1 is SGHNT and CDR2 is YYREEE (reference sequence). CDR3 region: CASSFGSARYEQYF. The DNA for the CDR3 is TGTGCCAGCAGCTTTGGTAGCGCTCGCTACGAGCAGTACTTC.

CDR3 coding DNA: TGCGCCAGCAGTCAATCTTTTATCCTACAGGGCTGGGAGCAGTACTTC. This translates into CASSQSFILQGWEQYF. V is TRBV23-1 and J is TRBJ2-7, with TRBD1 as a possible D gene (6 bases). TRBV23-1 is sorted into the ORF group, with uncertain function. CDR3 size: 16 residues. V was trimmed by 0 bases and J by 7 bases, leaving 19 bases between them.

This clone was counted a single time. The CDR3 here is CASSPIGALTDTQYF. CDR3 nucleotides: TGTGCCAGCAGCCCTATTGGGGCCCTCACAGATACGCAGTATTTT. The chain links TRBV7-6 to TRBJ2-3; tentative D call: TRBD1 (5 bases). This CDR3 comprises 15 residues. Germline V lookup: CDR1 SGHVS, CDR2 FNYEAQ. Trimming cost V 5 bases and J 2 bases, with 14 bases left between them.

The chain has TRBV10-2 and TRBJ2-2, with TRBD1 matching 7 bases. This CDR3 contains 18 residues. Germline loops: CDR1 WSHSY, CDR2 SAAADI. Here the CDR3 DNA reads TGCGCAAAAAGACCCGGGACAGCGACAGAGAATAACACCGGGGAGCTGTTTTTT. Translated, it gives CAKRPGTATENNTGELFF.